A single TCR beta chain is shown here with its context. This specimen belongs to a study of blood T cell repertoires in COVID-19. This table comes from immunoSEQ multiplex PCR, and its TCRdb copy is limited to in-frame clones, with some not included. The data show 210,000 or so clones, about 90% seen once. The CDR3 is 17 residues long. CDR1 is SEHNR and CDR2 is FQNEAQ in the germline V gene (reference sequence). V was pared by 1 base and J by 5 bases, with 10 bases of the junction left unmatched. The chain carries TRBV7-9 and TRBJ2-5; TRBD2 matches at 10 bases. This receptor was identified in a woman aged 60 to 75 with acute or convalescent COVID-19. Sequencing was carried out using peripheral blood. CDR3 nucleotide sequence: TGTGCCAGCAGCTTAGGGACAGCGGGAGGGCCTGGGGAGACCCAGTACTTC. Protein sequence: CASSLGTAGGPGETQYF.